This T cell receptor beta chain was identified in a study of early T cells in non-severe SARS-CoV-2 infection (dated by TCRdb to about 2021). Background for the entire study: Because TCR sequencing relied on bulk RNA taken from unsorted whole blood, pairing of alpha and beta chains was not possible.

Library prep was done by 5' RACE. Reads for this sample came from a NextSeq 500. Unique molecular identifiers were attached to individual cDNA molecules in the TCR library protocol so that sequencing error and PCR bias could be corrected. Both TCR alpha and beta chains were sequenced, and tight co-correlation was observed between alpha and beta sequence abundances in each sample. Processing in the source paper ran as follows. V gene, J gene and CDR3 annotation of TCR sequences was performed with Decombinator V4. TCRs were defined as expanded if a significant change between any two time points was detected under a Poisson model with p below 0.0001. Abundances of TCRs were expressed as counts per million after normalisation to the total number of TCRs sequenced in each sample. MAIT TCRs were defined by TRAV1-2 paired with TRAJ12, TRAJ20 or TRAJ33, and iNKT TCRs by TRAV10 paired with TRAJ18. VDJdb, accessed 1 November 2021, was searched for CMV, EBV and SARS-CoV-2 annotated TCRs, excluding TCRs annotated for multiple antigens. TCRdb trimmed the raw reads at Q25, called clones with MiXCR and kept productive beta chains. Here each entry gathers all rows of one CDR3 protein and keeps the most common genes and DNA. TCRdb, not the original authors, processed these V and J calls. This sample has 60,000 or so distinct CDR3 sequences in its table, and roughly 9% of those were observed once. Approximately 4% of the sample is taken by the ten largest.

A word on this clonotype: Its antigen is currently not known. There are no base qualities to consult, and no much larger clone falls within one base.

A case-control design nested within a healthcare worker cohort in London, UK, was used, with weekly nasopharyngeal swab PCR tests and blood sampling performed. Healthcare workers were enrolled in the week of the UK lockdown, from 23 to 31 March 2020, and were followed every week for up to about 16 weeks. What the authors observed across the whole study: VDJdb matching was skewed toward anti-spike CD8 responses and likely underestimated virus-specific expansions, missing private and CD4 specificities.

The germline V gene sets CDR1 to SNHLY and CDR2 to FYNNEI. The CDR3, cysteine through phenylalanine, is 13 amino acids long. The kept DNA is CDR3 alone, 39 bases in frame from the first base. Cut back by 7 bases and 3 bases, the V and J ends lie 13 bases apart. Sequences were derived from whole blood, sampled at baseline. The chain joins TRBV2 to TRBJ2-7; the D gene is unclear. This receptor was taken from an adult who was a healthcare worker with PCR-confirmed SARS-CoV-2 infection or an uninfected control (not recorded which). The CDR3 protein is CASTPNGRYEQYF. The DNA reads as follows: TGTGCCAGCACTCCCAACGGACGCTACGAGCAGTACTTC.